The T cell receptor beta chain described here comes from a study of shared clonotypes between healthy human individuals. Turning to the study itself: Plates per donor: three CD4 naive, three CD4 memory, two CD8 naive, one CD8 memory.

Overall study findings and caveats: Sharing across several donors was seen in roughly 5.2% of naive CD4 clonotypes.

Template for every sorted-subset replicate PCR totaled about 200 ng DNA, 25,000 to 35,000 T cell genomes. Sequencing was performed with immunoSEQ multiplex PCR; in TCRdb, only in-frame clones are kept and a portion is missing. The sample has more than 400,000 clones; less than 96% are singletons. Turning to this clone: The antigen is undetermined.

The trim removed 4 bases at V and 6 bases at J, leaving 4 bases unmatched. The V gene's germline CDR1 is SNHLY and CDR2 FYNNEI. The length of the CDR3 is 15 residues. The TCR sequence derives from a woman between 25 and 40 years old in good health. V usage is TRBV2 and J usage is TRBJ2-2; 11 bases map to TRBD1. Sequenced material: naive CD4+ T cells sorted from blood. Subset reported: CD45RA+ positively selected. This chain's CDR3 is CASSGDRGRAGELFF. CDR3 bases: TGTGCCAGCAGTGGGGACAGGGGGAGGGCCGGGGAGCTGTTTTTT. The full variable domain, in which reference TRBV2 and TRBJ2-2 provide the parts outside the CDR3, is EPEVTQTPSHQVTQMGQEVILRCVPISNHLYFYWYRQILGQKVEFLVSFYNNEISEKSEIFDDQFSVERPDGSNFTLKIRSTKLEDSAMYFCASSGDRGRAGELFFGEGSRLTVL.